This T cell receptor beta chain was profiled in a study of T cell changes during pregnancy in multiple sclerosis. Data came from immunoSEQ multiplex PCR; TCRdb stores just in-frame clones and leaves some out. The sample has under 95,000 clones; approximately 92% are singletons. This clone was observed once. Material: peripheral blood, obtained after pregnancy. This TCR derives from a female donor with multiple sclerosis, enrolled in a pregnancy study.

CDR3 DNA: TGTGCCAGCAGTGAAGTACTAGCGGGAGTAAGGGAGACCCAGTACTTC. It is translated as CASSEVLAGVRETQYF. V and J are TRBV25-1 and TRBJ2-5, with TRBD2 identical over 11 bases. The CDR3 has 16 residues. Germline V gene data show CDR1 as MGHDK and CDR2 as SYGVNS. With V trimmed by 2 bases and J by 5 bases, 7 bases remained unmatched.